The rows below give T cell receptor beta chains drawn from one sample of a study of T cell responses to AZD1222 COVID-19 vaccine. The table came from immunoSEQ multiplex PCR; TCRdb's copy has only in-frame clones and leaves some out. Among 150,000 to 200,000 clones, 85% to 95% were seen once, and the ten largest hold approximately 4.8%. The sequencing here drew on peripheral blood, taken 28 days after the second AZD1222 dose. The receptors shown here come from an adult who received the AZD1222 COVID-19 vaccine. Both conserved end residues are part of each CDR3. Size values are once, few and many counts, or a class for expanded clones, and some rows have none.

TRBV10-3	-	TRBJ1-5	CATMSAGGGQPQHF
TRBV30	-	TRBJ2-7	CAWRGGRRGPEQYF
TRBV3-1/TRBV3-2	-	TRBJ2-1	CASSPGTDPDNEQFF
TRBV4-1	-	TRBJ1-2	CASSQHTSNYGYTF
TRBV5-6	-	TRBJ1-5	CASSFSFGNQPQHF
TRBV7-6	-	TRBJ1-2	CASTGTYGYTF
TRBV9	-	TRBJ2-2	CASSVDGANTGELFF
TRBV28	-	TRBJ2-3	CASTTSGVWADTQYF
TRBV4-1	-	TRBJ2-1	CASSQVRAGREQFF
TRBV3-1/TRBV3-2	-	TRBJ1-2	CASSQDGVGWGYTF
TRBV5-4	-	TRBJ2-5	CASSLGSREETQYF
TRBV10-2	-	TRBJ1-1	CASSERYTEAFF
TRBV18	once	TRBJ2-7	CASSPTSGTYEQYF
TRBV5-6	-	TRBJ2-1	CASSQGLAGYNEQFF
TRBV18	-	TRBJ1-2	CASSASYSDYGYTF
TRBV18	-	TRBJ2-2	CASSPRSVGWKNTGELFF
TRBV14	-	TRBJ1-1	CASSPRDRGRGTEAFF
TRBV6-5	-	TRBJ1-3	CASSYSKRNTIYF
TRBV5-4	-	TRBJ1-6	CASSPSTGGVYNSPLHF
TRBV28	-	TRBJ2-1	CASSSSSTGGARNEQFF
TRBV18	-	TRBJ2-5	CASSPLRDSQETQYF
TRBV9	-	TRBJ1-3	CASSTRGHSSSGNTIYF
TRBV6-5	-	TRBJ1-1	CASTRGQQAFF
TRBV27	-	TRBJ1-1	CASTKDRGFRYTEAFF
TRBV6-2/TRBV6-3	-	TRBJ2-7	CASSRGHPYEQYF
TRBV15	once	TRBJ2-3	CAILGGNTQYF
TRBV13	-	TRBJ1-1	CASSLGTGTRSFF
TRBV5-4	-	TRBJ2-7	CVSRPFGQGLAYEQYF
TRBV4-3	-	TRBJ2-1	CASSQDWGALYNEQFF
TRBV7-2	-	TRBJ2-3	CASSFGQQRDTQYF
TRBV7-9	once	TRBJ1-2	CASTPQGGNYGYTF
TRBV29-1	-	TRBJ1-1	CSVGTEAFF
TRBV25-1	-	TRBJ2-3	CASSRAAGDTQYF
TRBV29-1	few	TRBJ1-2	CSAGTVYGYTF
TRBV18	-	TRBJ1-5	CASSEGQGNLQPQHF
TRBV27	-	TRBJ2-2	CASSSNRGTGELFF
TRBV5-1	-	TRBJ1-1	CASSPGTANTEAFF
TRBV30	-	TRBJ2-1	CAWSLGTSGSYEQFF
TRBV5-1	-	TRBJ1-2	CASSLGEGYGYTF
TRBV2	-	TRBJ1-1	CASSEALTDWGRAFF
TRBV7-3	-	TRBJ2-7	CASIISRNRVYF
TRBV6-6	once	TRBJ1-4	CASNDRGGSYEKLFF
TRBV24-1	-	TRBJ1-1	CATRKTGGTEAFF
TRBV3-1/TRBV3-2	-	TRBJ2-5	CASSFRLAGVYQASKETQYF
TRBV11-2	once	TRBJ2-3	CASEATVYTDTQYF
TRBV6-1	-	TRBJ2-7	CASSEIWGGPSYEQYF
TRBV27	-	TRBJ2-7	CASSLGTGLGHEQYF
TRBV18	-	TRBJ2-1	CASSPVQGASGAYNEQFF
TRBV5-6	-	TRBJ2-1	CASSLERRSVYSYNEQFF
TRBV28	-	TRBJ1-1	CASSLGAGNTEAFF
TRBV24-1	-	TRBJ2-3	CATSDLSGTGSTDTQYF
TRBV7-2	once	TRBJ2-1	CASSLVSNEQFF
TRBV12-3/TRBV12-4	-	TRBJ2-1	CASSTRTGKEFF
TRBV25-1	-	TRBJ1-1	CASTLGTEAFF